This T cell receptor (beta chain) was obtained from a study of T cell repertoires in cytomegalovirus infection. Study at large: Both a matching HLA type and CMV infection were indicated by public TCR beta signatures. Study outcomes and limitations: Summed public TCR beta family frequency identified CMV carriers bearing the relevant HLA. Ex vivo responses were dominated by HLA-C-restricted CMV-specific TCR beta clonotypes.

V was pared by 6 bases and J by 4 bases, with 16 bases between. Germline loops: CDR1 SGHDT, CDR2 YYEEEE. The CDR3 has 14 residues. From the reads, TCRdb called clonotypes with MiXCR, one entry per CDR3 protein. The sample holds around 280,000 distinct CDR3 sequences; roughly 13% are singletons and the top ten take roughly 8.7%. Concerning this clonotype itself: The antigen remains unidentified.

This sequence joins TRBV5-6 and TRBJ1-1; D unclear. Material for sequencing was PBMCs. The receptor's source is a human donor in good health (CMV status not recorded). Some clones in this sample may be carry-over from other donors' samples. The chain's CDR3 is CASTPGPGSTEAFF. For the CDR3, the DNA is TGTGCCAGCACCCCGGGCCCGGGATCCACTGAAGCTTTCTTT. Full variable domain (rest looked up from reference TRBV5-6 and TRBJ1-1): DAGVTQSPTHLIKTRGQQVTLRCSPKSGHDTVSWYQQALGQGPQFIFQYYEEEERQRGNFPDRFSGHQFPNYSSELNVNALLLGDSALYLCASTPGPGSTEAFFGQGTRLTVV.